This entry describes one T cell receptor (beta chain). Sample treatment: 19 received Ad26.COV2.S at low or high dose, single or two shots; about 5 received placebo; per-sample allocation not given. Day 63 after the first vaccine or placebo injection was the time point for sampling. The sample comes from a study of Ad26.COV2.S vaccination and SARS-CoV-2 variants. Overall study context: Trial arm assignment for the donor was COV1001 Ad26.COV2.S.

The protocol was immunoSEQ multiplex PCR, while the TCRdb copy is restricted to in-frame clones and leaves out a portion. The sample contains hundreds of thousands of clones, 80% to 95% of which appear only once. With 0 bases removed from V and 4 bases from J, the gap between germline ends came to 12 bases. There are 15 residues in the CDR3. Germline CDR1 reads ENHRY; CDR2 reads SYGVKD. This receptor was taken from a person aged 18-65 years who received the Ad26.COV2.S COVID-19 vaccine or a placebo. The sequenced sample was peripheral blood, obtained in a trial of Ad26.COV2.S vaccine versus placebo. This chain uses TRBV10-3 with TRBJ2-5; D call uncertain. The CDR3 nucleotides read TGTGCCATCAGTGAGTCTGCCCAAACCCGAGAGACCCAGTACTTC. Amino acids: CAISESAQTRETQYF.